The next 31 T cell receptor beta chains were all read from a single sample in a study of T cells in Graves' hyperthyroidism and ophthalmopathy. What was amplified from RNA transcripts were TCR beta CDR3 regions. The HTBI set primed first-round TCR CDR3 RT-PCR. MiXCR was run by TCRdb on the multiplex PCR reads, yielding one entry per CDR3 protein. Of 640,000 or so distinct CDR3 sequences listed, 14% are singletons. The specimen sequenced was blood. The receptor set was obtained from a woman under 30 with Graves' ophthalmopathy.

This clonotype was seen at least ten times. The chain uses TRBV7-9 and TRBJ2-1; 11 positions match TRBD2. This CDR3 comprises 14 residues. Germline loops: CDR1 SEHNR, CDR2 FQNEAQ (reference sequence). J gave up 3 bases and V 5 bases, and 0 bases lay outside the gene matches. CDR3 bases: TGTGCCAGCAGCACTAGCGGGGGCTACAATGAGCAGTTCTTC. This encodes CASSTSGGYNEQFF.

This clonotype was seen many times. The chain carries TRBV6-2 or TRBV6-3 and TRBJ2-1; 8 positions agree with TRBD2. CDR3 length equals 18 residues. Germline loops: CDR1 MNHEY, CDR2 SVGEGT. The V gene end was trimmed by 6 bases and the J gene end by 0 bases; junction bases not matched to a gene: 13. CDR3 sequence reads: CASRWERETLSSYNEQFF. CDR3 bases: TGTGCCAGCAGATGGGAGCGGGAGACCCTAAGCTCCTACAATGAGCAGTTCTTC.

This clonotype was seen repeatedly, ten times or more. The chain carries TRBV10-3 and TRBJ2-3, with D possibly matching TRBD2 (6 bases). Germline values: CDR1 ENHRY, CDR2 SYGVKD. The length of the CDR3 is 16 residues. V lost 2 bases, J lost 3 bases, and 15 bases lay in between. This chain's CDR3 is CAISERRGGITDTQYF. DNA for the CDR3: TGTGCCATCAGTGAGAGGCGGGGTGGTATAACAGATACGCAGTATTTT.

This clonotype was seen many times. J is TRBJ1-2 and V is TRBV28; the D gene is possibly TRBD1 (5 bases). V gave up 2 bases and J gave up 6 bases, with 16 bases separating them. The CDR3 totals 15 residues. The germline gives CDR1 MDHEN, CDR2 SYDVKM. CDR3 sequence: CASSLLGPAGDGYTF. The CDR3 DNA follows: TGTGCCAGCAGTTTACTTGGTCCGGCGGGGGATGGCTACACCTTC.

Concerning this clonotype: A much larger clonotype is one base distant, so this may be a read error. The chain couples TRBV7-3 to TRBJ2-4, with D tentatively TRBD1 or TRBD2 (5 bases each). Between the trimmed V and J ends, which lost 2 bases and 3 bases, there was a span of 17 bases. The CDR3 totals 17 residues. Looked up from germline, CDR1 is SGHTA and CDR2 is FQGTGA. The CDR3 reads CASSLWVRGVGKNIQYF. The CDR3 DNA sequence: TGTGCCAGCAGCTTATGGGTTCGGGGCGTCGGCAAAAACATTCAGTACTTC.

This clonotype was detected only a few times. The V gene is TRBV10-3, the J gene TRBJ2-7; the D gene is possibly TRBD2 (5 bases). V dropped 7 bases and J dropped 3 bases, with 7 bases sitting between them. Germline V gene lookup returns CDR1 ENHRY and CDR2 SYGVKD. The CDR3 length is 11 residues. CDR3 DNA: TGTGCCATCATCGAGGGCTACGAGCAGTACTTC. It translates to CAIIEGYEQYF.

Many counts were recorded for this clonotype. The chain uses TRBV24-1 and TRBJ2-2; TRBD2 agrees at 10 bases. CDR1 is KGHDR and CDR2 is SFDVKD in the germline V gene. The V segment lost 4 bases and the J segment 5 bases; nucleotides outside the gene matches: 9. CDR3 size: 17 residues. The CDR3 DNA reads TGTGCCACCAGTGACCCCCTAGCGGGAGCTGGAACCGGGGAGCTGTTTTTT. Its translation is CATSDPLAGAGTGELFF.

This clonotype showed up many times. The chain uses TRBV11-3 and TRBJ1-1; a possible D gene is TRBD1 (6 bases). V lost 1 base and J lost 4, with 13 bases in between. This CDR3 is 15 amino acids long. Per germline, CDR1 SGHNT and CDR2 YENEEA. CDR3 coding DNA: TGTGCCAGCAGCTTAGGGGGCGTGGGGGCCACTGAAGCTTTCTTT. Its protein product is CASSLGGVGATEAFF.

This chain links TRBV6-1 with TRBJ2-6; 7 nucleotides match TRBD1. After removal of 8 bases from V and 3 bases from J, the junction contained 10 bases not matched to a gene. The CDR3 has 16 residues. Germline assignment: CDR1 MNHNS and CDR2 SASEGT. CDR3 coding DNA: TGTGCCAGCCGCAAGTCTTCAGGGGGTGGGGCCAACGTCCTGACTTTC. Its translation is CASRKSSGGGANVLTF.

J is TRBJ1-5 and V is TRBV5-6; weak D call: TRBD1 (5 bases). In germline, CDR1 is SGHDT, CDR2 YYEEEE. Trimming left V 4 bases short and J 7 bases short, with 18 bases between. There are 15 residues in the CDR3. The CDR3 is CASSPGAGTRQPQHF. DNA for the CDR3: TGTGCCAGCAGCCCTGGAGCGGGGACCAGGCAGCCCCAGCATTTT.

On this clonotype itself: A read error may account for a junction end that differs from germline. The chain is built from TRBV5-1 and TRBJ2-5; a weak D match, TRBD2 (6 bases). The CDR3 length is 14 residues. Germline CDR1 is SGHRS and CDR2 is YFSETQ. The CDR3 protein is CASSLGDSQGTQYF. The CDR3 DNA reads TGCGCCAGCAGCTTGGGGGACTCACAAGGGACCCAGTACTTC.

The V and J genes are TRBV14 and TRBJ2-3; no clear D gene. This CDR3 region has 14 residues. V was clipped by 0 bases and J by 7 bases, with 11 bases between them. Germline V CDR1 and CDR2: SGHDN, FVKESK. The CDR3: CASSQDFMGYTQYF. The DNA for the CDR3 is TGTGCCAGCAGCCAAGATTTCATGGGGTATACGCAGTATTTT.

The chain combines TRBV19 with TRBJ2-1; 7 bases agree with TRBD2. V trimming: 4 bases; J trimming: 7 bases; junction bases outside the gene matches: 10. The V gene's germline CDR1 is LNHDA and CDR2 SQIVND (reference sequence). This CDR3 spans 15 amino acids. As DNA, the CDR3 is TGTGCCAGTAGTACCCCTCGGCTAGCGGTGAATGAGCAGTTCTTC. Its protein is CASSTPRLAVNEQFF.

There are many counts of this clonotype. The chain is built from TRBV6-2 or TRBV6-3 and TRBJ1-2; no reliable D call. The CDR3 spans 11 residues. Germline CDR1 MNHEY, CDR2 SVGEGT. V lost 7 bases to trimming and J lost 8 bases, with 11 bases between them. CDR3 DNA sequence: TGTGCCAGCACCGGCGGATACGGCTACACCTTC. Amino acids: CASTGGYGYTF.

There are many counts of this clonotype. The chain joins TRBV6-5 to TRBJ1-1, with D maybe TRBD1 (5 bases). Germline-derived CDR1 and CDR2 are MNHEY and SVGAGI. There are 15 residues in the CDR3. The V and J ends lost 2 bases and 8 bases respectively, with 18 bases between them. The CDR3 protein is CASSYHPVRGPEAFF. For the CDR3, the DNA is TGTGCCAGCAGTTACCACCCGGTTAGGGGCCCGGAAGCTTTCTTT.

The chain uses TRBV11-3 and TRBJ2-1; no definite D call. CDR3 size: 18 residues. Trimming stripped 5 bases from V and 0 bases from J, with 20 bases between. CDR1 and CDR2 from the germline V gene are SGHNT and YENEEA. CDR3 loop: CASSQDSGRPSSYNEQFF. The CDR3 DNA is TGTGCCAGCAGCCAAGATTCTGGACGTCCATCCTCCTACAATGAGCAGTTCTTC.

CDR3 region: CASRLGGYEQFF. The CDR3 DNA is TGTGCCAGCAGACTAGGGGGCTATGAGCAGTTCTTC. The chain has TRBV7-9 and TRBJ2-1; 7 nucleotides align to TRBD1. Germline loops: CDR1 SEHNR, CDR2 FQNEAQ (reference sequence). This CDR3 is built from 12 residues. V lost 6 bases, J lost 8 bases, and 4 bases stayed unmatched.

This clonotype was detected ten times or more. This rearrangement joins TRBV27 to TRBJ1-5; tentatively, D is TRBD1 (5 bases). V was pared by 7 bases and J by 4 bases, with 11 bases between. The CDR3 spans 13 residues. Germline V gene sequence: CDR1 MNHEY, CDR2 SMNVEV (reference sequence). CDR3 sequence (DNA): TGTGCCAGCACCAGGGACGTTAATCAGCCCCAGCATTTT. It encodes CASTRDVNQPQHF.

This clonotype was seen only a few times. The CDR3 DNA follows: TGTGCCAGCTCACCCCCACAGGTCTCCTACGAGCAGTACTTC. Residues: CASSPPQVSYEQYF. The rearrangement links TRBV18 to TRBJ2-7, with D possibly TRBD1 on 5 matching bases. The CDR3 loop spans 14 amino acids. From germline, CDR1 is KGHSH and CDR2 LQKENI. V lost 3 bases, J lost 0 bases, and 9 bases lay in between.

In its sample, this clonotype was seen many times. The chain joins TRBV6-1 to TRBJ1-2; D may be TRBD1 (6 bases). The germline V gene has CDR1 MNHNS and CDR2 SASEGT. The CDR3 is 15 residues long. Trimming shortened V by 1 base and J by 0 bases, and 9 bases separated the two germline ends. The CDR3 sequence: CASSEGTASNYGYTF. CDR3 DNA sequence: TGTGCCAGCAGTGAAGGGACAGCCTCTAACTATGGCTACACCTTC.

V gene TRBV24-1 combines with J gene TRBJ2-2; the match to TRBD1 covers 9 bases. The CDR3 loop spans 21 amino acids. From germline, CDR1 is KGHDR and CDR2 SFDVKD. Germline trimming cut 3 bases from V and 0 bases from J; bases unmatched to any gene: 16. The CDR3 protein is CATSDLAEGDRGKTNTGELFF. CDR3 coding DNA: TGTGCCACCAGTGATCTGGCTGAGGGTGACAGGGGGAAGACGAACACCGGGGAGCTGTTTTTT.

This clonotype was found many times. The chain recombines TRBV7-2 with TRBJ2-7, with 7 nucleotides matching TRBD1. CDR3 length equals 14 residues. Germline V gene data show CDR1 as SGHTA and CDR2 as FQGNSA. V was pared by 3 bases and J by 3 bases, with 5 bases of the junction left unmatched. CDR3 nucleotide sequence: TGTGCCAGCAGCTTGGGACAGAATCTCTACGAGCAGTACTTC. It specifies CASSLGQNLYEQYF.

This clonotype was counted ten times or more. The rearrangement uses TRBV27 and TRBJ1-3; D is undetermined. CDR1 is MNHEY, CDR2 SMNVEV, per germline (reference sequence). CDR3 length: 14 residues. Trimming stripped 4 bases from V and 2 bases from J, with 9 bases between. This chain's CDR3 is CASSSRWAGNTIYF. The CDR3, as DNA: TGTGCCAGCAGTTCCCGATGGGCTGGAAACACCATATATTTT.

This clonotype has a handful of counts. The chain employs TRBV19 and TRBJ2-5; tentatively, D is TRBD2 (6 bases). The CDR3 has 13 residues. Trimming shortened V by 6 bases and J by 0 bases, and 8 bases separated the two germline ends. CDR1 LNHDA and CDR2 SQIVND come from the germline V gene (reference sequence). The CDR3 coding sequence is TGTGCCAGTAGCCGACTAGACCAAGAGACCCAGTACTTC. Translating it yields CASSRLDQETQYF. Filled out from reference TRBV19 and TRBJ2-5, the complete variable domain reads DGGITQSPKYLFRKEGQNVTLSCEQNLNHDAMYWYRQDPGQGLRLIYYSQIVNDFQKGDIAEGYSVSREKKESFPLTVTSAQKNPTAFYLCASSRLDQETQYFGPGTRLLVL.

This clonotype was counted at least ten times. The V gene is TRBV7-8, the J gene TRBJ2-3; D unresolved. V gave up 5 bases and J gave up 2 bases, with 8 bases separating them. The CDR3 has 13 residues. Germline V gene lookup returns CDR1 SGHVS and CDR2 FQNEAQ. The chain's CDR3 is CASSKGYTDTQYF. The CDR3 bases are TGTGCCAGCAGCAAAGGCTACACAGATACGCAGTATTTT.

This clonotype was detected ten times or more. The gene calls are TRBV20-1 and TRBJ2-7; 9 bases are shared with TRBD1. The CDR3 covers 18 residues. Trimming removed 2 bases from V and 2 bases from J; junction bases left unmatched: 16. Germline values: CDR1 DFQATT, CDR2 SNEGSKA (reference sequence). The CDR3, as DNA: TGCAGTGCTAGACGTTCTTTAGTTCCGGGACAGGGAACCTACGAGCAGTACTTC. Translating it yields CSARRSLVPGQGTYEQYF.

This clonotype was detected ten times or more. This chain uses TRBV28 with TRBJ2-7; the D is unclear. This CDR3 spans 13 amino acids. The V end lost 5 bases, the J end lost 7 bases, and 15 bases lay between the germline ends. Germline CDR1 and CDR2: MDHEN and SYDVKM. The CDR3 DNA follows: TGTGCCAGCAGTCCCCAAGCCTGGACGGAGCAGTACTTC. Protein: CASSPQAWTEQYF.

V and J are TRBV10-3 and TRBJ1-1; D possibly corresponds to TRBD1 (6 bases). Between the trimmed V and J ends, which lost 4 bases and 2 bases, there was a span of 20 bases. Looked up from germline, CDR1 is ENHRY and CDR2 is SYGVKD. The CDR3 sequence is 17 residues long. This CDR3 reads CAISGGGRPPPNTEAFF. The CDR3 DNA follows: TGTGCCATCAGTGGGGGGGGGCGCCCCCCCCCCAACACTGAAGCTTTCTTT.

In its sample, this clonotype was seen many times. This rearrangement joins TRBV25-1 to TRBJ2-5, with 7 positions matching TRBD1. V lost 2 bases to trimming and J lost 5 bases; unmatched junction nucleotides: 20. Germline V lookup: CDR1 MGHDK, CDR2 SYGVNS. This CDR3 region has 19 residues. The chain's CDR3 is CASSEGVYEGAPAVETQYF. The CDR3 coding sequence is TGTGCCAGCAGTGAAGGGGTATACGAGGGGGCCCCCGCAGTGGAGACCCAGTACTTC. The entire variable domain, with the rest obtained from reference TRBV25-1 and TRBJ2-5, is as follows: EADIYQTPRYLVIGTGKKITLECSQTMGHDKMYWYQQDPGMELHLIHYSYGVNSTEKGDLSSESTVSRIRTEHFPLTLESARPSHTSQYLCASSEGVYEGAPAVETQYFGPGTRLLVL.

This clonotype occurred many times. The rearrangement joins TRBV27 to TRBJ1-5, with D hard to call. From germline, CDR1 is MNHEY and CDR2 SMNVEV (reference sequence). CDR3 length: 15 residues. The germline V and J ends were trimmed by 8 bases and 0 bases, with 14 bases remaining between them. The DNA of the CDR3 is TGTGCCAGCTCCCGGGAGGGTTTTAGCAATCAGCCCCAGCATTTT. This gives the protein CASSREGFSNQPQHF.

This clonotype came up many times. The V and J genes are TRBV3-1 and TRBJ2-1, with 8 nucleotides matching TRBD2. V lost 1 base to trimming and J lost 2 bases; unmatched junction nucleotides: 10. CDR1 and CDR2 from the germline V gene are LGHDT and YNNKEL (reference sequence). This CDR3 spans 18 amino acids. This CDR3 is CASSQAIRSGSPYNEQFF. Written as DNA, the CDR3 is TGTGCCAGCAGCCAAGCAATCCGGAGCGGGAGCCCCTACAATGAGCAGTTCTTC.